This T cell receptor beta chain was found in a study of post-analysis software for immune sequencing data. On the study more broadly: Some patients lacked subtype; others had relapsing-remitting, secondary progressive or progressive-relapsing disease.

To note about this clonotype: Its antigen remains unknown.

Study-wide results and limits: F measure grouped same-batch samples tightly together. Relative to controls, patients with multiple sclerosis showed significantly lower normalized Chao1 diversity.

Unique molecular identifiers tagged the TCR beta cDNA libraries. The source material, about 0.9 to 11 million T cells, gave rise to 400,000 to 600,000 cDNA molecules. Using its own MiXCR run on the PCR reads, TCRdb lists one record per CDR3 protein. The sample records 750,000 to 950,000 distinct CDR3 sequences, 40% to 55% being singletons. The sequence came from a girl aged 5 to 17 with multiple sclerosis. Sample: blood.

The DNA for the CDR3 is TGTGCCAGCAGTTTACCCTCTAGCGGCACAGATACGCAGTATTTT. This encodes CASSLPSSGTDTQYF. The chain has TRBV27 and TRBJ2-3; D may be TRBD2 (6 bases). The CDR3 loop spans 15 amino acids. Trimming cost V 2 bases and J 1 base, with 10 bases left between them. CDR1 and CDR2 (germline): MNHEY, SMNVEV (reference sequence).